This is a list of T cell receptor beta chains from one sample in a study of T cell responses to AZD1222 COVID-19 vaccine. Sequencing used immunoSEQ multiplex PCR; TCRdb keeps in-frame clones, though not all of them. The sample lists some 110,000 clones; 88% were seen once. The material sequenced was peripheral blood, taken 28 days after the second AZD1222 dose. The receptors were sampled from an adult who received the AZD1222 COVID-19 vaccine. Both conserved end residues are part of each CDR3. Fields, in order: J gene, clone size, D gene, V gene, CDR3 protein, CDR3 DNA. A D gene is named only where the DNA matches it firmly. The size field is filled for only some rows; it gives once, few, many or a size class.

J: TRBJ2-3
size: -
D: TRBD1
V: TRBV7-6
CDR3: CASSSYRGRTDTQYF
DNA: TGTGCCAGCAGCTCTTACAGGGGGCGCACAGATACGCAGTATTTT

J: TRBJ1-3
size: -
D: -
V: TRBV10-3
CDR3: CAISESTFSGNTIYF
DNA: TGTGCCATCAGTGAGTCCACATTCTCTGGAAACACCATATATTTT

J: TRBJ1-5
size: once
D: -
V: TRBV10-3
CDR3: CAISRTANNQPQHF
DNA: TGTGCCATCAGCCGGACAGCAAATAATCAGCCCCAGCATTTT

J: TRBJ1-2
size: -
D: TRBD1
V: TRBV11-2
CDR3: CASSRVTGQAYGYTF
DNA: TGTGCCAGCAGTCGGGTTACCGGACAGGCGTATGGCTACACCTTC

J: TRBJ1-5
size: -
D: -
V: TRBV5-1
CDR3: CASSLGQSSNQPQHF
DNA: TGCGCCAGCAGCTTGGGCCAGTCAAGCAATCAGCCCCAGCATTTT

J: TRBJ1-4
size: few
D: TRBD1
V: TRBV24-1
CDR3: CATRSGTGGEKLFF
DNA: TGTGCCACCAGGTCCGGGACAGGGGGCGAAAAACTGTTTTTT

J: TRBJ2-3
size: -
D: -
V: TRBV3-1/TRBV3-2
CDR3: CASSGWGNSTDTQYF
DNA: TGTGCCAGCAGCGGTTGGGGGAACTCCACAGATACGCAGTATTTT

J: TRBJ1-2
size: few
D: -
V: TRBV6-5
CDR3: CASSYSSSGGYTF
DNA: TGTGCCAGCAGTTACTCGAGTTCCGGGGGGTACACCTTC

J: TRBJ1-2
size: -
D: -
V: TRBV28
CDR3: CASRGWDPSLGDLGYTF
DNA: TGTGCCAGCAGAGGATGGGACCCGAGCCTGGGTGACCTCGGCTACACCTTC

J: TRBJ2-5
size: -
D: -
V: TRBV20-1
CDR3: CSASGGGRETQYF
DNA: TGCAGTGCTAGTGGCGGAGGTCGGGAGACCCAGTACTTC

J: TRBJ1-1
size: -
D: -
V: TRBV19
CDR3: CASRTGPALRFTEAFF
DNA: TGTGCCAGTCGAACCGGGCCTGCTCTTCGATTCACTGAAGCTTTCTTT

J: TRBJ1-2
size: -
D: TRBD1
V: TRBV25-1
CDR3: CASSESYRDRGGYTF
DNA: TGTGCCAGCAGTGAATCTTACCGGGACAGAGGTGGCTACACCTTC

J: TRBJ1-1
size: -
D: -
V: TRBV4-3
CDR3: CASSQDEALNTEAFF
DNA: TGCGCCAGCAGCCAAGATGAGGCTTTGAACACTGAAGCTTTCTTT

J: TRBJ1-6
size: few
D: -
V: TRBV6-1
CDR3: CASSEAENSPLHF
DNA: TGTGCCAGCAGTGAAGCGGAGAATTCACCCCTCCACTTT

J: TRBJ1-2
size: -
D: -
V: TRBV28
CDR3: CASSPQGQGYGYTF
DNA: TGTGCCAGCAGTCCGCAGGGTCAGGGCTATGGCTACACCTTC

J: TRBJ2-3
size: -
D: -
V: TRBV4-1
CDR3: CASSQGSALQDTQYF
DNA: TGCGCCAGCAGCCAAGGTAGCGCTTTACAAGATACGCAGTATTTT

J: TRBJ1-5
size: -
D: TRBD1
V: TRBV29-1
CDR3: CSVGQGGQPQHF
DNA: TGCAGCGTGGGACAGGGGGGACAGCCCCAGCATTTT

J: TRBJ1-6
size: -
D: -
V: TRBV6-4
CDR3: CASSDSGVGNSPLHF
DNA: TGTGCCAGCAGTGACTCTGGCGTAGGCAATTCACCCCTCCACTTT

J: TRBJ1-2
size: -
D: -
V: TRBV29-1
CDR3: CSVEDGTAIIDYGYTF
DNA: TGCAGCGTTGAAGATGGGACCGCCATTATTGACTATGGCTACACCTTC

J: TRBJ1-4
size: -
D: -
V: TRBV4-3
CDR3: CASSQVSGVGEKLFF
DNA: TGCGCCAGCAGCCAAGTATCAGGGGTGGGAGAAAAACTGTTTTTT

J: TRBJ1-5
size: -
D: -
V: TRBV29-1
CDR3: CSAKILATQHF
DNA: TGCAGCGCTAAAATCCTAGCGACCCAGCATTTT

J: TRBJ2-1
size: -
D: TRBD2
V: TRBV27
CDR3: CASSLAGHLRSYNEQFF
DNA: TGTGCCAGCAGTCTAGCGGGACACCTCCGCTCCTACAATGAGCAGTTCTTC

J: TRBJ2-1
size: -
D: TRBD2
V: TRBV5-4
CDR3: CASSFSGLAGGGSYNEQFF
DNA: TGTGCCAGCAGCTTTTCTGGGCTAGCGGGGGGCGGATCCTACAATGAGCAGTTCTTC

J: TRBJ1-3
size: -
D: -
V: TRBV4-3
CDR3: CASSQLTASGNTIYF
DNA: TGCGCCAGCAGCCAATTGACAGCCTCTGGAAACACCATATATTTT

J: TRBJ1-1
size: -
D: -
V: TRBV7-2
CDR3: CASSLEEGGTEAFF
DNA: TGTGCCAGCAGCTTAGAGGAGGGTGGCACTGAAGCTTTCTTT

J: TRBJ2-7
size: -
D: -
V: TRBV6-5
CDR3: CASSRSASSYEQYF
DNA: TGTGCCAGCAGTCGTAGCGCCTCCTCCTACGAGCAGTACTTC

J: TRBJ1-2
size: once
D: TRBD1
V: TRBV4-2
CDR3: CASSPTPGTGVYGYTF
DNA: TGTGCCAGCAGTCCAACCCCCGGGACAGGGGTTTATGGCTACACCTTC

J: TRBJ1-1
size: few
D: -
V: TRBV14
CDR3: CASSPIQGRYTEAFF
DNA: TGTGCCAGCAGCCCCATACAGGGTCGGTACACTGAAGCTTTCTTT

J: TRBJ2-7
size: -
D: -
V: TRBV20-1
CDR3: CSASQSEQYF
DNA: TGCAGTGCTAGCCAGAGCGAGCAGTACTTC

J: TRBJ1-5
size: once
D: -
V: TRBV2
CDR3: CASSEPGGLGNQPQHF
DNA: TGTGCCAGCAGTGAACCTGGCGGGCTGGGCAATCAGCCCCAGCATTTT

J: TRBJ1-1
size: -
D: -
V: TRBV11-2
CDR3: CASSPTWRDTEAFF
DNA: TGTGCCAGCAGCCCTACATGGAGGGACACTGAAGCTTTCTTT

J: TRBJ2-1
size: many
D: -
V: TRBV7-2
CDR3: CASSLEQSSYNEQFF
DNA: TGTGCCAGCAGCTTAGAGCAAAGCTCCTACAATGAGCAGTTCTTC

J: TRBJ2-2
size: -
D: -
V: TRBV7-9
CDR3: CANGLRTSAPTGELFF
DNA: TGTGCCAACGGGCTAAGGACATCCGCCCCCACCGGGGAGCTGTTTTTT

J: TRBJ2-2
size: -
D: -
V: TRBV7-2
CDR3: CASSLARGGTGELFF
DNA: TGTGCCAGCAGCTTAGCGAGAGGGGGGACCGGGGAGCTGTTTTTT

J: TRBJ2-7
size: -
D: -
V: TRBV6-5
CDR3: CASIIRGLSYEQYF
DNA: TGTGCCAGCATTATCCGGGGGCTCTCCTACGAGCAGTACTTC

J: TRBJ2-4
size: -
D: TRBD1
V: TRBV18
CDR3: CASSPPVDRISKNIQYF
DNA: TGTGCCAGCTCACCACCGGTGGACAGGATTTCCAAAAACATTCAGTACTTC

J: TRBJ2-7
size: -
D: TRBD1
V: TRBV29-1
CDR3: CSVVGTAGPEQYF
DNA: TGCAGCGTTGTCGGGACAGCAGGTCCCGAGCAGTACTTC